The T cell receptor beta chain under discussion was sequenced for a study of T cell repertoires in cytomegalovirus infection. Study-wide context: Recently identified HLA-C-restricted and well-studied HLA-B-restricted CMV epitopes were used.

Study-wide findings and caveats: Cumulative frequency of public TCR beta families picked out carriers of CMV plus the relevant HLA. It was HLA-C-restricted CMV-specific TCR beta clonotypes that dominated the response ex vivo.

In regard to this clonotype: Its antigen is unidentified.

V lost 2 bases and J lost 4, with 10 bases in between. The CDR3 is 14 amino acids. The germline CDR1 and CDR2 sequences are MNHEY and SVGEGT. TCRdb ran MiXCR on the reads and lists one entry per CDR3 protein. The sample contains 50,000 to 65,000 distinct CDR3 sequences, around 20% of which appear only once. The V call is TRBV6-2 or TRBV6-3, the J call TRBJ2-3; D might be TRBD2 (6 bases). The TCR was taken from a human donor in good health (CMV status not recorded). Some clones in this sample may be carry-over from other donors' samples. The source was CD8+ T cells from cultured PBMCs, collected from culture after CMV antigen stimulation. For the CDR3, the DNA is TGTGCCAGCAGTTACCCCGGGAGCGCAGATACGCAGTATTTT. It encodes CASSYPGSADTQYF.